This TCR beta chain stems from a study of T cells in localized non-small cell lung cancer. Whole-study findings and limits: There were a median roughly 62 of the top 100 tumor clones appearing in adjacent lung. Uninvolved adjacent lung, not tumor, had the highest T cell clonality.

TCRdb keeps only in-frame clones here, not all; method: immunoSEQ multiplex PCR. The table lists some 80,000 clones, 84% of them singletons, with approximately 2.8% in the top ten. Unmatched junction bases numbered 21, after V lost 4 bases and J lost 3 bases. CDR1 and CDR2 (germline): MNHNS, SASEGT. The CDR3 spans 20 residues. Note on this clone: What it recognizes is unknown.

The TCR sequence derives from a man between 35 and 75 years old with stage I lung adenocarcinoma. The source material was peripheral blood, sampled before any cancer treatment. The gene calls are TRBV6-1 and TRBJ2-7, with 10 bases aligning to TRBD2. In nucleotides, the CDR3 is TGTGCCAGCAGTGGCAGCCTCACAGTCTCTAGGACTAGCGGATACTACGAGCAGTACTTC. It encodes CASSGSLTVSRTSGYYEQYF.